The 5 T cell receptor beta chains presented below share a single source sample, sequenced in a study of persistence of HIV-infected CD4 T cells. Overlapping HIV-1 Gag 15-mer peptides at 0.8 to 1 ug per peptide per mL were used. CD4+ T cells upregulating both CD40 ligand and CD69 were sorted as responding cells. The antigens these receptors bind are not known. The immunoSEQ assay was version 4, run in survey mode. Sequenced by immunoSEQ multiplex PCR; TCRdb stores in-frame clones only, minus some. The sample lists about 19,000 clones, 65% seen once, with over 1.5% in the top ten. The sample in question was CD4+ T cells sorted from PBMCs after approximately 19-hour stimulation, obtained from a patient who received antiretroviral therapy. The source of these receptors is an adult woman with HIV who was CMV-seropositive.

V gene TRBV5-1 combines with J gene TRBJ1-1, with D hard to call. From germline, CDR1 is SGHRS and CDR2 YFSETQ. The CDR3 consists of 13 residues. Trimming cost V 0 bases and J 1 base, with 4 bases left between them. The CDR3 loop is CASSLEWNTEAFF. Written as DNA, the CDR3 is TGCGCCAGCAGCTTGGAGTGGAACACTGAAGCTTTCTTT.

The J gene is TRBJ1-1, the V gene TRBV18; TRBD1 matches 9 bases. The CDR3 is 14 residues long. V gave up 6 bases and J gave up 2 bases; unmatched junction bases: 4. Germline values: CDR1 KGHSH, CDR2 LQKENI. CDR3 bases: TGTGCCAGCTCCCGGGACAGGGATAACACTGAAGCTTTCTTT. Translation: CASSRDRDNTEAFF.

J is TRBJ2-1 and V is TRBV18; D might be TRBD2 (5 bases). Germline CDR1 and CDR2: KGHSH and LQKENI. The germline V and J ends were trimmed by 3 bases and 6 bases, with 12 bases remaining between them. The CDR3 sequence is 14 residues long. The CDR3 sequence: CASSPSTRGNEQFF. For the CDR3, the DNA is TGTGCCAGCTCACCCTCAACTAGAGGCAATGAGCAGTTCTTC.

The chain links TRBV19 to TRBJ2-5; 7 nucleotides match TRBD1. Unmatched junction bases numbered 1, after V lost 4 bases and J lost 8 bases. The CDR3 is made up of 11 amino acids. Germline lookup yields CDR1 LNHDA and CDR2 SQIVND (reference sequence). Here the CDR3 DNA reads TGTGCCAGTAGTAGACAGGGAACCCAGTACTTC. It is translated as CASSRQGTQYF.

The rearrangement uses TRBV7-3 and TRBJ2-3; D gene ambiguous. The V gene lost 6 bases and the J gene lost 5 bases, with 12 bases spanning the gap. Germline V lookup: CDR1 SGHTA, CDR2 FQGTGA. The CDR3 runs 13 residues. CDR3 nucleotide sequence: TGTGCCAGCAGTCCTACCCTAGGAGATACGCAGTATTTT. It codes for CASSPTLGDTQYF.